This T cell receptor beta chain was retrieved from a study of OX40 agonist ivuxolimab in advanced cancers. Across the study: Enrollees could have had prior anti-PD-1, anti-PD-L1 or anti-CTLA-4 therapy, which around 43% had received. Three dose-escalation patients had partial responses: one with hepatocellular carcinoma and two with cutaneous melanoma. Study results and limitations: A proportion of nonresponders additionally exhibited low normalized T-cell clonal expansion. Patients who responded partially at 0.1-3.0 mg/kg showed clonal expansion ranking among the lowest.

CDR1 is LGHNA, CDR2 YNFKEQ, per germline. The CDR3 totals 14 residues. V lost 2 bases and J lost 0, with 8 bases in between. Libraries were prepared by immunoSEQ multiplex PCR; TCRdb keeps only in-frame clonotypes and omits some of them. The sample shows 68,000 or so clones, around 86% of them seen only once. With regard to this clone: Its antigen remains unidentified.

This chain links TRBV4-2 with TRBJ2-7; D call uncertain. The specimen comprised CD4+ or CD8+ T cells sorted from blood, sampled in a trial of the OX40 agonist ivuxolimab. The sequence derives from an adult with an advanced solid tumor such as melanoma, head and neck, liver or kidney cancer. CDR3 region: CASSQSRSSYEQYF. CDR3 bases: TGTGCCAGCAGCCAATCCAGGAGCTCCTACGAGCAGTACTTC.